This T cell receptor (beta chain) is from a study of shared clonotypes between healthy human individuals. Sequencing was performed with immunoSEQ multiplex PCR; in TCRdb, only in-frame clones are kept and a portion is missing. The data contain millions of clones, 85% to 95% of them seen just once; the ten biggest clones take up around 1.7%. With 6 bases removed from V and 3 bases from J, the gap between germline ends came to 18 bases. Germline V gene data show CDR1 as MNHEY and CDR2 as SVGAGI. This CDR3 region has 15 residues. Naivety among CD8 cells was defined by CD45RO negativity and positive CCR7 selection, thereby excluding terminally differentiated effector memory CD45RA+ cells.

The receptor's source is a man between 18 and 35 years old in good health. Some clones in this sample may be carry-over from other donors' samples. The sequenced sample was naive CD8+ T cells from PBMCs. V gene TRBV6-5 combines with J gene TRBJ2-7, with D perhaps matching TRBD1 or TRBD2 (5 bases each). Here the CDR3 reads CASRYRDQRIYEQYF. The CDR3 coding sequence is TGTGCCAGCAGGTACCGGGACCAAAGAATCTACGAGCAGTACTTC.